One and the same sample provided the 21 T cell receptor beta chains below, sequenced in a study of CD8 T cells in Susac syndrome. Random hexamers primed reverse transcription of roughly 0.5 to 1 ug RNA. MiXCR, run by TCRdb on the immunoSEQ multiplex PCR reads, gives a single entry per CDR3 protein. Here the sample spans 84,000 or so distinct CDR3 sequences, more than 85% being singletons. The sequenced sample was CD8+ T cells from PBMCs. All receptors come from a human donor with Susac syndrome.

The genes are TRBV6-6 and TRBJ2-5, with D possibly matching TRBD1 (6 bases). The V gene lost 7 bases and the J gene lost 4 bases, with 19 bases spanning the gap. The CDR3 has 15 amino acids. Germline V gene lookup returns CDR1 MNHNY and CDR2 SVGAGI (reference sequence). The CDR3 sequence is CASNHYRDIAETQYF. The CDR3 DNA reads TGTGCCAGCAACCACTACCGGGACATAGCAGAGACCCAGTACTTC.

The chain combines TRBV19 with TRBJ1-5; no clear D gene. The germline V gene encodes CDR1 LNHDA and CDR2 SQIVND (reference sequence). V lost 3 bases and J 9 bases, leaving 12 bases between the germline ends. This CDR3 region has 13 residues. The CDR3 DNA is TGTGCCAGTAGTATGGCTCTCACCCGGCCCCAGCATTTT. Translation gives CASSMALTRPQHF.

This chain links TRBV7-8 with TRBJ2-7; TRBD2 agrees at 7 bases. CDR1 is SGHVS, CDR2 FQNEAQ, per germline. The CDR3 sequence is 14 residues long. The trim removed 5 bases at V and 6 bases at J, leaving 10 bases unmatched. The CDR3 protein is CASSPTGWEGEQYF. Here the CDR3 DNA reads TGTGCCAGCAGCCCGACGGGTTGGGAGGGCGAGCAGTACTTC.

The rearrangement joins TRBV6-2 or TRBV6-3 to TRBJ2-2, with 7 bases that match TRBD1. Per germline, CDR1 MNHEY and CDR2 SVGEGT. J gave up 3 bases and V 1 base, and 2 bases lay outside the gene matches. The CDR3 consists of 15 residues. Here the CDR3 DNA reads TGTGCCAGCAGTTACTACGGGACAGACACCGGGGAGCTGTTTTTT. Its protein product is CASSYYGTDTGELFF.

The table lists this clonotype with a few counts. This chain connects TRBV5-6 to TRBJ2-1; D gene uncertain. The germline gives CDR1 SGHDT, CDR2 YYEEEE. CDR3 length: 12 amino acids. Trimming stripped 0 bases from V and 8 bases from J, with 6 bases between. The CDR3, as DNA: TGTGCCAGCAGCTTGGGGGGTTATGAGCAGTTCTTC. Translating it yields CASSLGGYEQFF. The full variable domain, with the rest looked up from reference TRBV5-6 and TRBJ2-1, is DAGVTQSPTHLIKTRGQQVTLRCSPKSGHDTVSWYQQALGQGPQFIFQYYEEEERQRGNFPDRFSGHQFPNYSSELNVNALLLGDSALYLCASSLGGYEQFFGPGTRLTVL.

Only one count was recorded for this clonotype. The genes are TRBV11-2 and TRBJ1-1; no firm D call. V was shortened by 5 bases and J by 3 bases, with 10 bases between the two germline ends. Germline V CDR1 and CDR2: SGHAT, FQNNGV. This CDR3 contains 13 residues. The DNA of the CDR3 is TGTGCCAGCAGCCGTTACGGATACACTGAAGCTTTCTTT. Translation: CASSRYGYTEAFF.

This clonotype is a singleton in its sample. The chain joins TRBV11-3 to TRBJ2-2; perhaps TRBD1 as D (6 bases). Trimming took 3 bases from V and 5 from J, leaving 7 bases between them. The CDR3 contains 13 residues. Germline CDR1 reads SGHNT; CDR2 reads YENEEA. CDR3 coding DNA: TGTGCCAGCAGCTTTAGGGGGACCGGGGAGCTGTTTTTT. This sequence encodes CASSFRGTGELFF.

This sequence joins TRBV27 and TRBJ2-7; D may correspond to TRBD1 or TRBD2 (5 bases each). V was pared by 8 bases and J by 3 bases, with 17 bases between. Per the germline V gene, CDR1 is MNHEY and CDR2 is SMNVEV (reference sequence). CDR3 size: 14 residues. The CDR3 sequence: CASGPGAILYEQYF. The DNA of the CDR3 is TGTGCCAGCGGCCCCGGGGCGATTCTCTACGAGCAGTACTTC.

This clonotype was picked up one time. V and J are TRBV12-3 or TRBV12-4 and TRBJ2-1, with 9 bases that match TRBD1. The CDR3 has 14 residues. Trimming at V came to 5 bases and at J to 6 bases, leaving 5 bases not matched to a gene. Here the CDR3 reads CASSTDRGGNEQFF. The DNA for the CDR3 is TGTGCCAGCAGTACCGACAGGGGGGGCAATGAGCAGTTCTTC.

This chain uses TRBV20-1 with TRBJ2-5, with unresolved D. CDR1 and CDR2 from the germline V gene are DFQATT and SNEGSKA (reference sequence). The CDR3 has 12 amino acids. Deletions cut 7 bases from V and 4 bases from J, with 13 bases between. CDR3 region: CSGEAKGETQYF. For the CDR3, the DNA is TGCAGTGGAGAGGCAAAGGGAGAGACCCAGTACTTC.

This clonotype was detected once. The rearrangement uses TRBV9 and TRBJ2-7; possible D gene TRBD1, 6 bases. CDR3 length: 15 residues. V was trimmed by 0 bases and J by 1 base, leaving 11 bases between them. CDR1 and CDR2 (germline): SGDLS, YYNGEE. CDR3 coding DNA: TGTGCCAGCAGCGTAGGAGGAACAGGGTCCTACGAGCAGTACTTC. Amino acids: CASSVGGTGSYEQYF.

This chain joins TRBV7-6 and TRBJ2-7; possible D gene TRBD1, 5 bases. With 4 bases removed from V and 7 bases from J, the gap between germline ends came to 20 bases. The CDR3 sequence is 15 residues long. Germline V CDR1 and CDR2: SGHVS, FNYEAQ. CDR3 protein: CASSSSGLGQGEQYF. CDR3 DNA sequence: TGTGCCAGCAGCTCTTCAGGGCTTGGCCAGGGTGAGCAGTACTTC.

The rearrangement joins TRBV4-1 to TRBJ2-1, with 12 bases that match TRBD2. J was trimmed by 2 bases and V by 1 base; bases with no gene match: 0. This CDR3 is 16 amino acids long. Germline CDR1 MGHRA, CDR2 YSYEKL. The CDR3: CASSQGTSGAYNEQFF. As DNA, the CDR3 is TGCGCCAGCAGCCAAGGGACTAGCGGGGCCTACAATGAGCAGTTCTTC.

The rearrangement uses TRBV15 and TRBJ1-1; no clear D gene. This CDR3 spans 14 amino acids. Trimming cost V 3 bases and J 0 bases, with 8 bases left between them. Germline V lookup: CDR1 LNHNV, CDR2 YYDKDF (reference sequence). CDR3 nucleotide sequence: TGTGCCACCAGCAGCTTAGAGTTGAACACTGAAGCTTTCTTT. Protein product: CATSSLELNTEAFF.

In DNA form, the CDR3 reads TGTGCCAGCAGCCAACCTGGGCCCGGATATGGCTACACCTTC. Protein: CASSQPGPGYGYTF. V is TRBV3-1 and J is TRBJ1-2; the D is unclear. Germline V lookup: CDR1 LGHDT, CDR2 YNNKEL (reference sequence). The V and J ends lost 2 bases and 5 bases respectively, with 12 bases between them. The CDR3 runs to 14 residues.

This rearrangement joins TRBV15 to TRBJ2-7; no definite D call. V was clipped by 5 bases and J by 5 bases, with 10 bases between them. Germline V CDR1 and CDR2: LNHNV, YYDKDF (reference sequence). The CDR3 is made up of 12 amino acids. CDR3 sequence (DNA): TGTGCCACCAGCGGATACCCGGACGAGCAGTACTTC. Amino acid sequence: CATSGYPDEQYF.

The chain combines TRBV6-5 with TRBJ2-1; 10 nucleotides match TRBD2. The J segment lost 6 bases and the V segment lost 8 bases, leaving 10 bases of the junction unmatched. This CDR3 has 15 residues. Germline V gives CDR1 MNHEY, CDR2 SVGAGI. DNA for the CDR3: TGTGCCAGCGGACCATCCGGGACTAGCGCCAATGAGCAGTTCTTC. Translation: CASGPSGTSANEQFF.

This clonotype was detected only once. The rearrangement uses TRBV6-5 and TRBJ1-2; D is unresolved. The CDR3 runs 15 residues. Trimming took 0 bases from V and 4 from J, leaving 12 bases between them. Germline CDR1 reads MNHEY; CDR2 reads SVGAGI. DNA of the CDR3: TGTGCCAGCAGTTACTCGATATCGGGTAGCTATGGCTACACCTTC. Translated: CASSYSISGSYGYTF.

The V gene is TRBV29-1, the J gene TRBJ2-7, with 9 bases identical to TRBD2. The CDR3 extends over 14 amino acids. V was clipped by 3 bases and J by 2 bases; unmatched bases: 5. Per germline, CDR1 SQVTM and CDR2 ANQGSEA. The CDR3 is CSVEGLAGTYEQYF. For the CDR3, the DNA is TGCAGCGTTGAGGGGCTAGCGGGGACCTACGAGCAGTACTTC.

The chain combines TRBV3-1 with TRBJ2-3; maybe TRBD1 (6 bases). V lost 7 bases and J lost 0, with 14 bases in between. This CDR3 has 15 amino acids. The germline gives CDR1 LGHDT, CDR2 YNNKEL (reference sequence). In DNA form, the CDR3 reads TGTGCCAGCACCCCAGGGGTCGAGAGCACAGATACGCAGTATTTT. Amino acid sequence: CASTPGVESTDTQYF.

This chain uses TRBV20-1 with TRBJ1-1; 7 nucleotides match TRBD1. The CDR3 is made up of 14 amino acids. Germline values: CDR1 DFQATT, CDR2 SNEGSKA (reference sequence). Germline trimming cut 3 bases from V and 4 bases from J; bases unmatched to any gene: 8. CDR3 sequence: CSAREGGSVTEAFF. In nucleotides, the CDR3 is TGCAGTGCTAGGGAAGGGGGCTCGGTCACTGAAGCTTTCTTT.